The next 10 T cell receptor beta chains were all read from a single sample in a study of blood T cell repertoires in COVID-19. Method: immunoSEQ multiplex PCR; TCRdb's copy keeps in-frame clones and lacks some. Among a few hundred thousand clones listed, 70% to 90% were seen once. The sequencing input was peripheral blood. The receptor set was obtained from a woman aged 45-60 years with COVID-19, enrolled during active disease.

This chain links TRBV7-3 with TRBJ2-2, with 10 positions matching TRBD2. This CDR3 is 16 amino acids long. V shed 2 bases and J 5 bases; nucleotides not matched to a gene: 5. The germline V gene encodes CDR1 SGHTA and CDR2 FQGTGA. The CDR3 loop reads CASSLRGLAVTGELFF. The CDR3 DNA is TGTGCCAGCAGCTTACGAGGACTAGCGGTTACCGGGGAGCTGTTTTTT.

The chain has TRBV5-6 and TRBJ2-3, with a weak D call TRBD2 (7 bases). The CDR3 contains 18 residues. V lost 0 bases to trimming and J lost 2 bases, with 19 bases between them. Germline assignment: CDR1 SGHDT and CDR2 YYEEEE. The CDR3 is CASSLVLGGTKYTDTQYF. CDR3 nucleotide sequence: TGTGCCAGCAGCTTGGTCTTGGGAGGGACAAAATACACAGATACGCAGTATTTT.

CDR3 protein: CASSLMVAGGGTDTQYF. The DNA for the CDR3 is TGTGCCAGCAGCTTGATGGTAGCGGGGGGGGGAACAGATACGCAGTATTTT. The chain couples TRBV5-4 to TRBJ2-3; the match to TRBD2 covers 11 bases. CDR3 length: 17 residues. Per germline, CDR1 SGHNT and CDR2 YYREEE (reference sequence). V shed 1 base and J 3 bases; nucleotides not matched to a gene: 7.

The chain couples TRBV30 to TRBJ2-6; D perhaps matches TRBD2 (6 bases). The CDR3 has 14 residues. Trimming cost V 8 bases and J 0 bases, with 11 bases left between them. Germline lookup yields CDR1 GTSNPN and CDR2 SVGIG (reference sequence). CDR3 region: CAAGGPSGANVLTF. CDR3 bases: TGTGCCGCCGGAGGGCCCTCTGGGGCCAACGTCCTGACTTTC.

The rearrangement uses TRBV30 and TRBJ2-3; 13 bases fit TRBD2. Germline V gene lookup returns CDR1 GTSNPN and CDR2 SVGIG (reference sequence). The CDR3 runs 16 residues. V shed 0 bases and J 2 bases; nucleotides not matched to a gene: 2. The CDR3 DNA is TGTGCCTGGAGTGTACTAGCGGGAGGGCCCACAGATACGCAGTATTTT. Translating it yields CAWSVLAGGPTDTQYF.

As to this clone: This specimen includes other DNA sequences encoding the same CDR3. The chain is built from TRBV30 and TRBJ1-1; D unresolved. There are 12 residues in the CDR3. The germline V and J ends were trimmed by 2 bases and 1 base, with 5 bases remaining between them. The germline V gene encodes CDR1 GTSNPN and CDR2 SVGIG (reference sequence). The CDR3 protein is CAWSRRNTEAFF. The CDR3 DNA follows: TGTGCCTGGAGTCGCAGGAACACTGAAGCTTTCTTT.

The J gene is TRBJ2-3, the V gene TRBV29-1; TRBD2 matches at 7 bases. The length of the CDR3 is 16 residues. The germline V gene encodes CDR1 SQVTM and CDR2 ANQGSEA. The J segment lost 5 bases and the V segment lost 5 bases, leaving 16 bases of the junction unmatched. The CDR3 loop reads CSVLPYIGLVGDTQYF. The DNA for the CDR3 is TGCAGCGTTCTCCCCTACATAGGACTAGTTGGAGATACGCAGTATTTT.

The genes are TRBV5-1 and TRBJ2-3; D is unresolved. Germline V gene data show CDR1 as SGHRS and CDR2 as YFSETQ. This CDR3 has 14 residues. V was cut by 6 bases and J by 0 bases, with 11 bases left in between. The CDR3 DNA follows: TGCGCCAGCAACCTACGAGGTAGCACAGATACGCAGTATTTT. This translates into CASNLRGSTDTQYF.

CDR3 sequence reads: CASTRGGSNYEQYF. For the CDR3, the DNA is TGTGCCAGTACAAGGGGGGGATCGAACTACGAGCAGTACTTC. The rearrangement uses TRBV19 and TRBJ2-7, with D maybe TRBD2 (7 bases). CDR3 length: 14 amino acids. V was trimmed by 7 bases and J by 3 bases, leaving 16 bases between them. Germline loops: CDR1 LNHDA, CDR2 SQIVND (reference sequence).

V gene TRBV11-2 combines with J gene TRBJ2-7; no clear D gene. This CDR3 is built from 15 residues. In germline, CDR1 is SGHAT, CDR2 FQNNGV. Deletions cut 5 bases from V and 0 bases from J, with 14 bases between. The chain's CDR3 is CASSPTDGGSYEQYF. CDR3 DNA: TGTGCCAGCAGCCCCACCGACGGCGGCTCCTACGAGCAGTACTTC. The full variable domain, with the rest looked up from reference TRBV11-2 and TRBJ2-7, is EAGVAQSPRYKIIEKRQSVAFWCNPISGHATLYWYQQILGQGPKLLIQFQNNGVVDDSQLPKDRFSAERLKGVDSTLKIQPAKLEDSAVYLCASSPTDGGSYEQYFGPGTRLTVT.